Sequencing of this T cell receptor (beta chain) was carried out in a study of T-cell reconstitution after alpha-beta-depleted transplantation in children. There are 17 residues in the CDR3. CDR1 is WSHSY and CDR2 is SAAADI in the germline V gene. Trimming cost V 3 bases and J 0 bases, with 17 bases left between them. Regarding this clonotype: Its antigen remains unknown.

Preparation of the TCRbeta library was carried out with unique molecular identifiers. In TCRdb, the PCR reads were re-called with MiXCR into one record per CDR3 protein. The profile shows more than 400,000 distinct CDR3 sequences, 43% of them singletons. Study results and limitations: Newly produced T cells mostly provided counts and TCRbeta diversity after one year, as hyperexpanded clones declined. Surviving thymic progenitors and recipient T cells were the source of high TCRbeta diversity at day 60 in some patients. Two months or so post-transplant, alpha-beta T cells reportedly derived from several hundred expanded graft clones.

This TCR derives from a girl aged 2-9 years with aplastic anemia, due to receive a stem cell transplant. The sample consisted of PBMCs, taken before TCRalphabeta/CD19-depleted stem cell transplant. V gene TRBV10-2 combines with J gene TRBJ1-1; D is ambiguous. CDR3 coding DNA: TGCGCCAGCAGTGATACTTACCCGGAGGACTTGAACACTGAAGCTTTCTTT. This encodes CASSDTYPEDLNTEAFF.